This is a list of T cell receptor beta chains from one sample in a study of CD8 T cells in ankylosing spondylitis. TCRdb reprocessed the 5' RACE reads with MiXCR, giving one entry per CDR3 protein. The sample holds approximately 130,000 distinct CDR3 sequences, about an eighth seen once. Input material: blood, either unsorted or a sorted T cell fraction (not recorded which). Source of these receptors: a female donor with ankylosing spondylitis or in good health (not recorded which). Both conserved end residues are part of each CDR3. A D gene is named only where the DNA matches it firmly. Where a row states a size, it is once, few, many or the class of an expanded clone; other rows omit it.

cdr3_nt,cdr3_aa,v_call,j_call,clone_size,d_call
TGTGCCAGCAGCCAGGGGACCTCCGGGGGCACTGAAGCTTTCTTT,CASSQGTSGGTEAFF,TRBV7-9,TRBJ1-1,many,.
TGTACCTTCAGTTTAGGACTAGCGGGAGGAAGGACAGGTAACCGGGAGCTGTTTTTT,CTFSLGLAGGRTGNRELFF,TRBV6-7,TRBJ2-2,.,TRBD2
TGCAGCTATACGCATCGGGAAGATACGCAGTATTTT,CSYTHREDTQYF,TRBV29-1,TRBJ2-3,once,.
TGTGCCAGCAGCCAAGAAGGGAACACTGAAGCTTTCTTT,CASSQEGNTEAFF,TRBV3-1,TRBJ1-1,many,.
TGTGCCAGAAATGGAGGGGCATTCTCACCCCTCCACTTT,CARNGGAFSPLHF,TRBV2,TRBJ1-6,many,.
TGCAGTGCTAAGATTCCAACAGGGGCCGGGGAGCTGTTTTTT,CSAKIPTGAGELFF,TRBV20-1,TRBJ2-2,many,TRBD1
TGTGCCAGCAGCTTCTACGGGACTCAAGAGACCCAGTACTTC,CASSFYGTQETQYF,TRBV7-7,TRBJ2-5,many,.
TGTGCCAGCAGTGACGTGAGACAACAACCGAACACCGGGGAGCTGTTTTTT,CASSDVRQQPNTGELFF,TRBV6-1,TRBJ2-2,many,.
TGTGCCAGCAGGGGGACAGGGGGCTTGTACGAGCAGTACTTC,CASRGTGGLYEQYF,TRBV12-3/TRBV12-4,TRBJ2-7,many,TRBD1
TGCGCCAGCAGCCCGTTGACCGGGGAGCTGTTTTTT,CASSPLTGELFF,TRBV5-1,TRBJ2-2,many,.
TGCGCCAGCAGCCCCCTAACAGGGTCGTACACTGAAGCTTTCTTT,CASSPLTGSYTEAFF,TRBV5-1,TRBJ1-1,many,.
TGTGCCAGCAGTTCTTTCCAAGGGAGCACAGATACGCAGTATTTT,CASSSFQGSTDTQYF,TRBV27,TRBJ2-3,many,.
TGTGCCAGCTCACCAGATATCGGCAGTTCACCCCTCCACTTT,CASSPDIGSSPLHF,TRBV18,TRBJ1-6,.,.
TGCAGCGCCGCGCCCCTGGGGGGACATTTAGATGAGCAGTTCTTC,CSAAPLGGHLDEQFF,TRBV29-1,TRBJ2-1,many,.
TGCAGTGCTCTGGGACAGCTGCCGACAGATACGCAGTATTTT,CSALGQLPTDTQYF,TRBV20-1,TRBJ2-3,many,TRBD1
TGCAGCGTCGGGAAGGGCGACGGGACCTACGAGCAGTACTTC,CSVGKGDGTYEQYF,TRBV29-1,TRBJ2-7,.,.
TGTGCCAGCAGTATAGGAGTGGGCACAGATACGCAGTATTTT,CASSIGVGTDTQYF,TRBV12-3/TRBV12-4,TRBJ2-3,many,.
TGTGCCATCAGTGAGTCGAGGGGGCTCGCCTATGGCTACACCTTC,CAISESRGLAYGYTF,TRBV10-3,TRBJ1-2,many,TRBD1
TGCAGTGCAGATCTAGAGACCCAGTACTTC,CSADLETQYF,TRBV20-1,TRBJ2-5,many,.
TGCAGCGTTGGGGAGGAGACCCAGTACTTC,CSVGEETQYF,TRBV29-1,TRBJ2-5,many,.
TGTGCCAGCAGCTTAGCGCGGACAGGGAAATACGAGCAGTACTTC,CASSLARTGKYEQYF,TRBV7-2,TRBJ2-7,few,TRBD1
TGTGCCAGCAGTGTAAGCAGGGGGCTGATCACTGAAGCTTTCTTT,CASSVSRGLITEAFF,TRBV12-3/TRBV12-4,TRBJ1-1,many,TRBD1
TGTGCCAGCACTTTGGGGACAGGGGGCCAGGGTGAGCAGTTCTTC,CASTLGTGGQGEQFF,TRBV12-3/TRBV12-4,TRBJ2-1,many,TRBD1
TGTGCCAGCAGCCCCAGCATAGGGCTAGAAGCTTTCTTT,CASSPSIGLEAFF,TRBV7-6,TRBJ1-1,many,.
TGTGCCTGGGCTAGCGGCATTGAAGATACGCAGTATTTT,CAWASGIEDTQYF,TRBV30,TRBJ2-3,many,TRBD2
TGTGCCAGCAGTCCCAGGCGCGGGGTAGATAGCAATCAGCCCCAGCATTTT,CASSPRRGVDSNQPQHF,TRBV28,TRBJ1-5,.,.
TGCGCCAGCAGCTTGGGACAGGGGGCGGCGTGGTCTGACGCAAGGGAGCTGTTTTTT,CASSLGQGAAWSDARELFF,TRBV5-1,TRBJ2-2,.,TRBD1
TGCGCCAGCAGCTTGGGGACAGGGATGGTCGGCTACACCTTC,CASSLGTGMVGYTF,TRBV5-1,TRBJ1-2,many,TRBD1
TGTGCCAGCAGTCGAAACAGGGCTGGGGCCAACGTCCTGACTTTC,CASSRNRAGANVLTF,TRBV14,TRBJ2-6,few,.
TGTGCCAGCACCCTAATGGCGGAAAACACTGAAGCTTTCTTT,CASTLMAENTEAFF,TRBV7-2,TRBJ1-1,.,.
TGCAGCGTCGCTCTTGGGACAGTCACTGGGGCCAACGTCCTGACTTTC,CSVALGTVTGANVLTF,TRBV29-1,TRBJ2-6,many,TRBD1
TGTGCCAGCTCAACGACAGGGGGCAACACTGAAGCTTTCTTT,CASSTTGGNTEAFF,TRBV18,TRBJ1-1,few,TRBD1
TGTGCCAGCAGCCAGGGGGGAGCTGGAAACACCATATATTTT,CASSQGGAGNTIYF,TRBV28,TRBJ1-3,many,TRBD1
TGCAGTGCGCGGGACAGTCTTAGCTATGGCGACACCTTC,CSARDSLSYGDTF,TRBV20-1,TRBJ1-2,.,TRBD1
TGTGCCAGCAGTTCTTCCTACCCGGGCCTCCTTCCGGCAGATACGCAGTATTTT,CASSSSYPGLLPADTQYF,TRBV6-5,TRBJ2-3,many,.
TGTGCCAGCAGCGGGGGACTTCTCTGGGGGGAGACCCAGTACTTC,CASSGGLLWGETQYF,TRBV9,TRBJ2-5,.,.
TGCAGTGCTAGAGATAGGATCGGCGGAGATTACAATGAGCAGTTCTTC,CSARDRIGGDYNEQFF,TRBV20-1,TRBJ2-1,many,.
.,CASTFGQGTTHEQYF,TRBV5-1,TRBJ2-7,.,.
TGCAGTGCTAGAGAGACTCCACGAGACACCGGGGAGCTGTTTTTT,CSARETPRDTGELFF,TRBV20-1,TRBJ2-2,many,.
TGCAGTGCTAGAGATCTTGGCAGGGCATTCTACAATGAGCAGTTCTTC,CSARDLGRAFYNEQFF,TRBV20-1,TRBJ2-1,many,.
TGTGCCAGCAGCCCCGACAGCGAAAAACTGTTTTTT,CASSPDSEKLFF,TRBV12-3/TRBV12-4,TRBJ1-4,many,.
TGCGCCAGCAGCTCACGAGACCGACAGGGTGGAAACACAGATACGCAGTATTTT,CASSSRDRQGGNTDTQYF,TRBV5-1,TRBJ2-3,many,TRBD1
TGTGCCAGCAGTTTAGTCAGGGATGAAGAGACCCAGTACTTC,CASSLVRDEETQYF,TRBV12-3/TRBV12-4,TRBJ2-5,few,.
TGCGCCAGCAGCCTACCCGACAGAAACATTCAGTACTTC,CASSLPDRNIQYF,TRBV5-1,TRBJ2-4,many,.
TGTGCCATCAGTGCACTGGACACAATGAACACTGAAGCTTTCTTT,CAISALDTMNTEAFF,TRBV10-3,TRBJ1-1,many,.
TGTGCCATCCGACAAGGAGAGACCCAGTACTTC,CAIRQGETQYF,TRBV24-1,TRBJ2-5,many,.
TGTGCCAGCAGCAAGCGCCCGGGGACGGAATCTGGCTACACCTTC,CASSKRPGTESGYTF,TRBV5-5,TRBJ1-2,many,.
TGCGCCAGCGGGCTCACAGGGGGCTCAGATACGCAGTATTTT,CASGLTGGSDTQYF,TRBV5-1,TRBJ2-3,many,TRBD1
TGTGCCAGCAGCTCCGGGACTAGCGGAACTCCCTGGGGCACAGATACGCAGTATTTT,CASSSGTSGTPWGTDTQYF,TRBV7-9,TRBJ2-3,many,TRBD2
TGTGCCAGCAGCAAAATGGGCTATGGCTACACCTTC,CASSKMGYGYTF,TRBV21-1,TRBJ1-2,.,.
TGTGCCAGTACCCCACAGGGTTTCAATGAAAAACTGTTTTTT,CASTPQGFNEKLFF,TRBV19,TRBJ1-4,many,.
TGTGCCAGCAGTCCGCCTCTGGCGGGAGGTTACAATGAGCAGTTCTTC,CASSPPLAGGYNEQFF,TRBV27,TRBJ2-1,many,TRBD2
TGTGCCACCAGTGACCCCTCGGATGCGTCTCATGGCTACACCTTC,CATSDPSDASHGYTF,TRBV24-1,TRBJ1-2,many,.
TGTGCCAGCAGTTACGGACGGGACGATGAGCAGTTCTTC,CASSYGRDDEQFF,TRBV6-2/TRBV6-3,TRBJ2-1,many,.
TGTGCCAGTAGTATTCGGACTAGCGGGATTAATGAGCAGTTCTTC,CASSIRTSGINEQFF,TRBV19,TRBJ2-1,many,TRBD2
TGCGCCAGCAGTGAGTCTGGTTCAGGGGTAGCGGGACGCTCGGGGGAGCAGTTCTTC,CASSESGSGVAGRSGEQFF,TRBV10-2,TRBJ2-1,many,TRBD2
TGCAGTGCTAGGAAGGGGGGCATCCCGCACTACGAGCAGTACTTC,CSARKGGIPHYEQYF,TRBV20-1,TRBJ2-7,many,.
TGTGCCAGCAAATCCGCGGGGACCCTGAATGGCTACACCTTC,CASKSAGTLNGYTF,TRBV7-2,TRBJ1-2,.,.
TGCGCCAGCAGCAGGGACCCGGGACAGGGTTATGGCTACACCTTC,CASSRDPGQGYGYTF,TRBV5-1,TRBJ1-2,.,TRBD1
TGTGCCAGCAGCCATCGACTAGCCCCAAGCTCCTACAATGAGCAGTTCTTC,CASSHRLAPSSYNEQFF,TRBV4-2,TRBJ2-1,many,TRBD2